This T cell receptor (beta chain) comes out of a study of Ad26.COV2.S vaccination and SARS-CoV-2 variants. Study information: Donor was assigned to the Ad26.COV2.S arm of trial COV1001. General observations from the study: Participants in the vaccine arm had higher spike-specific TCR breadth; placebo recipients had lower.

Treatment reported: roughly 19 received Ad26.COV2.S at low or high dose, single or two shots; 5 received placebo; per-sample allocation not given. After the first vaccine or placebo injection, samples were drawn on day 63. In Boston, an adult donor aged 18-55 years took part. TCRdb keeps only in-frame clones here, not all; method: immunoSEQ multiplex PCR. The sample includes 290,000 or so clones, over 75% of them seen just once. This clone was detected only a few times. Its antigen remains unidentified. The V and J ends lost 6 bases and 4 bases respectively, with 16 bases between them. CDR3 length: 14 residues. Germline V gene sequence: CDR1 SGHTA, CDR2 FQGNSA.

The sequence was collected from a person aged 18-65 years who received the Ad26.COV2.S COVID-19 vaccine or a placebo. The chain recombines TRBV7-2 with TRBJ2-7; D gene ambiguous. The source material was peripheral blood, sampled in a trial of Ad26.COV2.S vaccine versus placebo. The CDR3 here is CASSLTYLGYEQYF. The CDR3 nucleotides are TGTGCCAGCAGTCTTACGTACTTGGGGTACGAGCAGTACTTC.